This entry lists 20 T cell receptor beta chains sequenced from one sample in a study of T cell responses to AZD1222 COVID-19 vaccine. Generated by immunoSEQ multiplex PCR, the TCRdb table keeps only in-frame clones and is missing some. The sample comprises tens of thousands of clones, 90% of which are singletons, and approximately 4.2% rests with the top ten. The sequenced sample was peripheral blood, obtained on day 0 of AZD1222 vaccination. Every receptor here comes from an adult in good health.

This chain joins TRBV9 and TRBJ2-2; no clear D gene. CDR3 size: 14 residues. Germline assignment: CDR1 SGDLS and CDR2 YYNGEE. The V end lost 0 bases, the J end lost 1 base, and 4 bases lay between the germline ends. The CDR3, as DNA: TGTGCCAGCAGCGTAGTCTGGAACACCGGGGAGCTGTTTTTT. It yields the protein CASSVVWNTGELFF.

The rearrangement links TRBV6-2 or TRBV6-3 to TRBJ2-3; D is unresolved. V was pared by 2 bases and J by 3 bases, with 6 bases between. The CDR3 runs to 13 residues. The germline V gene has CDR1 MNHEY and CDR2 SVGEGT. CDR3 in amino acids: CASSYGATDTQYF. DNA of the CDR3: TGTGCCAGCAGTTACGGCGCTACAGATACGCAGTATTTT.

The J gene is TRBJ1-1, the V gene TRBV11-2, with D perhaps matching TRBD1 (6 bases). In germline, CDR1 is SGHAT, CDR2 FQNNGV. This CDR3 comprises 16 residues. Trimming shortened V by 4 bases and J by 0 bases, and 15 bases separated the two germline ends. The CDR3 reads CASSSQGTALNTEAFF. The DNA of the CDR3 is TGTGCCAGCAGCTCTCAGGGGACGGCTCTGAACACTGAAGCTTTCTTT.

V and J are TRBV11-2 and TRBJ1-2; D unresolved. This CDR3 contains 13 residues. The germline CDR1 and CDR2 sequences are SGHAT and FQNNGV. Trimming stripped 4 bases from V and 1 base from J, with 7 bases between. The CDR3 here is CASSSTVNYGYTF. CDR3 sequence (DNA): TGTGCCAGCAGCTCCACGGTTAACTATGGCTACACCTTC. Together with reference TRBV11-2 and TRBJ1-2, the CDR3 gives the full variable domain: EAGVAQSPRYKIIEKRQSVAFWCNPISGHATLYWYQQILGQGPKLLIQFQNNGVVDDSQLPKDRFSAERLKGVDSTLKIQPAKLEDSAVYLCASSSTVNYGYTFGSGTRLTVV.

The chain employs TRBV6-1 and TRBJ2-3; the D is unclear. Germline V gene sequence: CDR1 MNHNS, CDR2 SASEGT. This CDR3 region has 14 residues. Trimming took off 2 bases at V and 0 bases at J, with 6 bases between the two ends. CDR3 nucleotides: TGTGCCAGCAGTGAATCGGCGAGCACAGATACGCAGTATTTT. Residues: CASSESASTDTQYF.

This clone turned up a few times. The V call is TRBV20-1, the J call TRBJ2-1, with D tentatively TRBD2 (5 bases). Germline-derived CDR1 and CDR2 are DFQATT and SNEGSKA (reference sequence). The CDR3 runs 11 residues. The germline V and J ends were trimmed by 3 bases and 9 bases, with 9 bases remaining between them. CDR3 residues: CSASPGSEQFF. For the CDR3, the DNA is TGCAGTGCTAGTCCGGGGAGTGAGCAGTTCTTC.

The CDR3 DNA sequence: TGTGCCAGCAGCTTAACCTACGAGCAGTACTTC. It is translated as CASSLTYEQYF. This rearrangement joins TRBV7-3 to TRBJ2-7; no firm D call. V was cut by 0 bases and J by 3 bases, with 0 bases left in between. The CDR3 is 11 residues long. CDR1 SGHTA and CDR2 FQGTGA come from the germline V gene.

This chain connects TRBV7-3 to TRBJ2-2; possible D gene TRBD1, 5 bases. The CDR3 length is 14 residues. V gave up 5 bases and J gave up 0 bases, with 7 bases separating them. Germline CDR1 SGHTA, CDR2 FQGTGA. This CDR3 reads CASSRQPNTGELFF. In DNA, the CDR3 is TGTGCCAGCAGCCGACAGCCGAACACCGGGGAGCTGTTTTTT. The entire variable domain, with the rest obtained from reference TRBV7-3 and TRBJ2-2, is as follows: GAGVSQTPSNKVTEKGKYVELRCDPISGHTALYWYRQSLGQGPEFLIYFQGTGAADDSGLPNDRFFAVRPEGSVSTLKIQRTERGDSAVYLCASSRQPNTGELFFGEGSRLTVL.

The rearrangement uses TRBV20-1 and TRBJ1-4; D is unresolved. The CDR3 runs to 11 residues. V lost 0 bases to trimming and J lost 8 bases, with 4 bases between them. Per germline, CDR1 DFQATT and CDR2 SNEGSKA (reference sequence). Here the CDR3 DNA reads TGCAGTGCTAGAGAAAACGAAAAACTGTTTTTT. Translated, it gives CSARENEKLFF.

The J gene is TRBJ1-1, the V gene TRBV28; D remains ambiguous. Trimming removed 1 base at V and 0 bases at J, with 3 bases between. CDR3 length: 13 residues. CDR1 MDHEN and CDR2 SYDVKM come from the germline V gene. CDR3 in amino acids: CASSLLLNTEAFF. The CDR3 DNA sequence: TGTGCCAGCAGTTTATTGCTGAACACTGAAGCTTTCTTT.

This clone was seen a single time. This sequence joins TRBV3-1 (or the pseudogene TRBV3-2) and TRBJ1-1; the match to TRBD1 covers 9 bases. Per germline, CDR1 LGHDT and CDR2 YNNKEL (reference sequence). This CDR3 has 14 amino acids. The V and J ends lost 8 bases and 8 bases, in that order; junction bases with no gene match: 12. The CDR3 reads CASGKGDRATEAFF. CDR3 in DNA: TGTGCCAGCGGGAAGGGGGACAGGGCAACCGAAGCTTTCTTT.

The rearrangement links TRBV5-6 to TRBJ2-5; D call uncertain. The CDR3 is 12 amino acids. V was trimmed by 2 bases and J by 1 base, leaving 3 bases between them. Per the germline V gene, CDR1 is SGHDT and CDR2 is YYEEEE. The chain's CDR3 is CASSFSQETQYF. DNA of the CDR3: TGTGCCAGCAGCTTCTCCCAAGAGACCCAGTACTTC.

The rearrangement uses TRBV11-2 and TRBJ2-7; 7 positions agree with TRBD1. The CDR3 extends over 14 amino acids. Germline V lookup: CDR1 SGHAT, CDR2 FQNNGV. The ends lost 0 bases at V and 4 bases at J; junction bases unmatched: 3. CDR3 loop: CASSLEGGAYEQYF. The CDR3 DNA reads as TGTGCCAGCAGCTTAGAAGGGGGCGCGTACGAGCAGTACTTC.

The J gene is TRBJ1-2, the V gene TRBV3-1 (or the pseudogene TRBV3-2), with 8 bases that match TRBD1. Germline CDR1 is LGHDT and CDR2 is YNNKEL (reference sequence). This CDR3 spans 14 amino acids. The ends lost 3 bases at V and 0 bases at J; junction bases unmatched: 0. CDR3 sequence reads: CASSQDRANYGYTF. CDR3 bases: TGTGCCAGCAGCCAGGACAGGGCTAACTATGGCTACACCTTC.

This sequence joins TRBV9 and TRBJ2-7, with 7 bases lining up with TRBD1. The CDR3 contains 14 residues. Per germline, CDR1 SGDLS and CDR2 YYNGEE. V was pared by 0 bases and J by 5 bases, with 5 bases of the junction left unmatched. CDR3 DNA sequence: TGTGCCAGCAGCGTAGGGGACAGTTTCGACGAGCAGTACTTC. Its translation is CASSVGDSFDEQYF.

The genes are TRBV11-3 and TRBJ2-1, with 10 positions matching TRBD2. Germline V gene lookup returns CDR1 SGHNT and CDR2 YENEEA. The CDR3 is made up of 16 amino acids. With V trimmed by 8 bases and J by 1 base, 8 bases remained unmatched. The CDR3 DNA reads TGTGCCAGCGAAAGCGGGAGGGCCTCGTCCTACAATGAGCAGTTCTTC. This codes for CASESGRASSYNEQFF.

This rearrangement joins TRBV6-2 or TRBV6-3 to TRBJ2-7; D uncertain. V was cut by 3 bases and J by 6 bases, with 9 bases left in between. Germline CDR1 and CDR2: MNHEY and SVGEGT. This CDR3 has 12 residues. The chain's CDR3 is CASSYSLVEQYF. The CDR3 coding sequence is TGTGCCAGCAGTTATTCGCTGGTCGAGCAGTACTTC.

The rearrangement links TRBV3-1 (or the pseudogene TRBV3-2) to TRBJ1-2; the D gene is possibly TRBD1 (5 bases). Germline-derived CDR1 and CDR2 are LGHDT and YNNKEL (reference sequence). This CDR3 has 15 residues. V was shortened by 1 base and J by 4 bases, with 13 bases between the two germline ends. The CDR3 spells CASSQGDGFLYGYTF. In nucleotides, the CDR3 is TGTGCCAGCAGCCAAGGGGACGGATTTCTCTATGGCTACACCTTC.

V usage is TRBV7-2 and J usage is TRBJ2-1; the match to TRBD2 covers 7 bases. Germline CDR1 is SGHTA and CDR2 is FQGNSA. V lost 3 bases and J lost 2; bases outside the gene matches: 13. The CDR3 length is 18 residues. The CDR3 sequence: CASSLRVRAGVTYNEQFF. DNA of the CDR3: TGTGCCAGCAGCTTGAGGGTGAGGGCGGGAGTAACCTACAATGAGCAGTTCTTC.

The J gene is TRBJ2-1, the V gene TRBV19; TRBD1 matches at 9 bases. The junction had 12 bases not matched to a gene; V was cut back by 5 bases and J by 4 bases. CDR1 is LNHDA and CDR2 is SQIVND in the germline V gene (reference sequence). This CDR3 comprises 17 residues. CDR3 amino acids: CASSPRVVTGGYNEQFF. The CDR3 DNA sequence: TGTGCCAGTAGTCCCCGGGTCGTGACAGGGGGGTACAATGAGCAGTTCTTC.